This is a list of T cell receptor beta chains from one sample in a study of metastatic and nonmetastatic thyroid tumors. TCRdb recomputed clones from the PCR reads via MiXCR. The top ten clones hold 9.2% of a sample with about 32,000 clones, 20% to 25% of them seen once. The sequenced sample was blood. These receptors were obtained from a female donor with papillary thyroid cancer or a benign thyroid nodule (not recorded which). Some clones in this sample may be carry-over from other donors' samples. The CDR3 runs from the conserved cysteine through the conserved F or W. The order of the fields is CDR3 length, V gene, J gene, clone size, D gene, CDR3 DNA, CDR3 protein. The D gene is left open where the match is weak. Clone sizes are given selectively: once, few, many, or a class where the clone is expanded.

len: 13; v_gene: TRBV29-1; j_gene: TRBJ2-5; abundance: many; d_gene: NA; CDR3nt: TGCAGCGTTGATGGGTCAGTACAAGAGACCCAGTACTTC; CDR3aa: CSVDGSVQETQYF
len: 14; v_gene: TRBV7-3; j_gene: TRBJ2-3; abundance: NA; d_gene: NA; CDR3nt: TGTGCCAGCAGCTTAGTTCACAGCACAGATACGCAGTATTTT; CDR3aa: CASSLVHSTDTQYF
len: 15; v_gene: TRBV5-1; j_gene: TRBJ2-7; abundance: many; d_gene: TRBD2; CDR3nt: TGCGCCAGCAGCTTCCCGGTCGGGGGGGGCGCCGAGCAGTACTTC; CDR3aa: CASSFPVGGGAEQYF
len: 11; v_gene: TRBV6-1; j_gene: TRBJ2-7; abundance: NA; d_gene: NA; CDR3nt: TGTGCCGGGAGGGGGGTCTACGAGCAGTACTTC; CDR3aa: CAGRGVYEQYF
len: 13; v_gene: TRBV6-1; j_gene: TRBJ1-6; abundance: medium-sized; d_gene: NA; CDR3nt: TGTGCCAGCAGTTTAAACAGTAATTCACCCCTCCACTTT; CDR3aa: CASSLNSNSPLHF
len: 12; v_gene: TRBV20-1; j_gene: TRBJ1-1; abundance: once; d_gene: TRBD1; CDR3nt: TGCAGTACTCTTGACAGGGTAGCTGAAGCTTTCTTT; CDR3aa: CSTLDRVAEAFF
len: 14; v_gene: TRBV6-1; j_gene: TRBJ2-3; abundance: medium-sized; d_gene: NA; CDR3nt: TGTGCCAGCAGTGAACCGTCAGCCACAGATACGCAGTATTTT; CDR3aa: CASSEPSATDTQYF
len: 15; v_gene: TRBV29-1; j_gene: TRBJ2-7; abundance: many; d_gene: TRBD2; CDR3nt: TGCAGCGGTCGACTAGCGGGAGCCACGTCCTACGAGCAGTACTTC; CDR3aa: CSGRLAGATSYEQYF
len: 14; v_gene: TRBV20-1; j_gene: TRBJ2-7; abundance: many; d_gene: NA; CDR3nt: TGCAGTGCTAGAATTGGGCCCAGGGGCTACGGGCAGTACTTC; CDR3aa: CSARIGPRGYGQYF
len: 12; v_gene: TRBV6-5; j_gene: TRBJ2-7; abundance: many; d_gene: NA; CDR3nt: TGTGCCAGCAGTTACGGGGGAACCGAGCAGTACTTC; CDR3aa: CASSYGGTEQYF
len: 14; v_gene: TRBV5-1; j_gene: TRBJ1-1; abundance: many; d_gene: TRBD1; CDR3nt: TGCGCCAGCAGCTGGGACAGGATGAACACTGAAGCTTTCTTT; CDR3aa: CASSWDRMNTEAFF
len: 13; v_gene: TRBV30; j_gene: TRBJ1-5; abundance: many; d_gene: TRBD1; CDR3nt: TGTGCCTGGAGTAACAGGGGTGGTCAGCCCCAGCATTTT; CDR3aa: CAWSNRGGQPQHF
len: 14; v_gene: TRBV29-1; j_gene: TRBJ2-5; abundance: many; d_gene: TRBD2; CDR3nt: TGCAGCGGGAGACCCGGACTAGTCAGAGAGACCCAGTACTTC; CDR3aa: CSGRPGLVRETQYF
len: 12; v_gene: TRBV4-1; j_gene: TRBJ1-2; abundance: NA; d_gene: TRBD1; CDR3nt: TGCGCCAGCCTGGGAGGGGGCAATGGCTACACCTTC; CDR3aa: CASLGGGNGYTF
len: 14; v_gene: TRBV27; j_gene: TRBJ2-7; abundance: NA; d_gene: NA; CDR3nt: TGTGCCAGCAGTTTAACTCCCCTCTCCTACGAGCAGTACTTC; CDR3aa: CASSLTPLSYEQYF
len: 13; v_gene: TRBV27; j_gene: TRBJ2-7; abundance: many; d_gene: NA; CDR3nt: TGTGCCAGCAGTTTAGAGGGACCCTACGAGCAGTACTTC; CDR3aa: CASSLEGPYEQYF
len: 14; v_gene: TRBV27; j_gene: TRBJ1-5; abundance: many; d_gene: NA; CDR3nt: TGTGCCAGCATGGGGAAGCTGGGCAATCAGCCCCAGCATTTT; CDR3aa: CASMGKLGNQPQHF
len: 11; v_gene: TRBV6-1; j_gene: TRBJ1-1; abundance: medium-sized; d_gene: NA; CDR3nt: TGTGCCAGCCTAGGGTCGACTGAAGCTTTCTTT; CDR3aa: CASLGSTEAFF
len: 15; v_gene: TRBV7-2; j_gene: TRBJ2-1; abundance: NA; d_gene: NA; CDR3nt: TGTGCCAGCAGCTTAGCACAGGGCTCCTACAATGAGCAGTTCTTC; CDR3aa: CASSLAQGSYNEQFF
len: 16; v_gene: TRBV9; j_gene: TRBJ2-2; abundance: NA; d_gene: TRBD2; CDR3nt: TGTGCCAGCAGCTCTCCAGCGGGGGGTGTAGGCGGGGAGCTGTTTTTT; CDR3aa: CASSSPAGGVGGELFF
len: 15; v_gene: TRBV12-3/TRBV12-4; j_gene: TRBJ2-4; abundance: many; d_gene: NA; CDR3nt: TGTGCCAGCAGTCCAAGCGGGTCCGCCAAAAACATTCAGTACTTC; CDR3aa: CASSPSGSAKNIQYF
len: 15; v_gene: TRBV19; j_gene: TRBJ1-1; abundance: NA; d_gene: NA; CDR3nt: TGTGCCAGTAAAAGGGGTTCGTCGGGAAACACTGAAGCTTTCTTT; CDR3aa: CASKRGSSGNTEAFF
len: 14; v_gene: TRBV2; j_gene: TRBJ2-2; abundance: many; d_gene: NA; CDR3nt: TGTGCCAGCAGTGATCTCAGGGTCACCGGGGAGCTGTTTTTT; CDR3aa: CASSDLRVTGELFF
len: 17; v_gene: TRBV12-3/TRBV12-4; j_gene: TRBJ1-1; abundance: many; d_gene: NA; CDR3nt: TGTGCCAGCAGCGATTCCACGACCGCTTGGGGAGTCACTGAAGCTTTCTTT; CDR3aa: CASSDSTTAWGVTEAFF
len: 17; v_gene: TRBV5-1; j_gene: TRBJ1-3; abundance: many; d_gene: NA; CDR3nt: TGCGCCAGCAGCTTGGCCCTCAGGGGAGCGTCTGGAAACACCATATATTTT; CDR3aa: CASSLALRGASGNTIYF
len: 13; v_gene: TRBV19; j_gene: TRBJ1-5; abundance: many; d_gene: NA; CDR3nt: TGTGCCAGTAAGTTGCGGGGGAATCAGCCCCAGCATTTT; CDR3aa: CASKLRGNQPQHF
len: 14; v_gene: TRBV2; j_gene: TRBJ2-3; abundance: many; d_gene: TRBD2; CDR3nt: TGTGCCAGCAGTGAAGACGGGGGGGGGAATACGCAGTATTTT; CDR3aa: CASSEDGGGNTQYF